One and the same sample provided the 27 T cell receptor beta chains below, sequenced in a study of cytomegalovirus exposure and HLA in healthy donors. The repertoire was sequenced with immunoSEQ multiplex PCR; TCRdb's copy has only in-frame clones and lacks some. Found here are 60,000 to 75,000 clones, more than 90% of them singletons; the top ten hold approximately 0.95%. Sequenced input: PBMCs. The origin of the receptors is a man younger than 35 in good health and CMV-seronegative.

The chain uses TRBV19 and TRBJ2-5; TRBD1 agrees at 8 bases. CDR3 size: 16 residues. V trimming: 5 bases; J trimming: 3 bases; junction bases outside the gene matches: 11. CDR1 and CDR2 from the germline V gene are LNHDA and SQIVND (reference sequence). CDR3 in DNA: TGTGCCAGTAGTCAACGGACAGGGTCGACCAAAGAGACCCAGTACTTC. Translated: CASSQRTGSTKETQYF.

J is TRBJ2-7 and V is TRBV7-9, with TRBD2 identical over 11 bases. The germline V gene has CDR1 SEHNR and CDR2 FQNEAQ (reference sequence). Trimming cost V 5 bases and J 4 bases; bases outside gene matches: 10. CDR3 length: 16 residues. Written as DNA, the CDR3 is TGTGCCAGCAGCCAACCGGGACTAGCGGATAAGTACGAGCAGTACTTC. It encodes CASSQPGLADKYEQYF.

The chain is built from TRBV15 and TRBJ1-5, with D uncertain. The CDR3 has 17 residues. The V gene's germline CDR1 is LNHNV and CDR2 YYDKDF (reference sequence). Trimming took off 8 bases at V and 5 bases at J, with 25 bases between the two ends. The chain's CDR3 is CATGQEGLSPTDQPQHF. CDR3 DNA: TGTGCCACCGGCCAGGAGGGCTTGTCGCCGACCGATCAGCCCCAGCATTTT.

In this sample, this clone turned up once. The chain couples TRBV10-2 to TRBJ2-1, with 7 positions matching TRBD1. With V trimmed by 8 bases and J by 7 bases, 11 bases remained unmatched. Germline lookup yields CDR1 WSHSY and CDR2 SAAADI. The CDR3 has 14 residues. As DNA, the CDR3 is TGCGCCAGCTTGTCCCCGACAGGGAGAAATGAGCAGTTCTTC. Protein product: CASLSPTGRNEQFF.

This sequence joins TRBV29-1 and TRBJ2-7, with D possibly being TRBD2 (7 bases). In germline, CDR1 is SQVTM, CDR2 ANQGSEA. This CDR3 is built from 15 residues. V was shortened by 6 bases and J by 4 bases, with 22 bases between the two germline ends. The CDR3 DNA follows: TGCAGCGTCTCCTTAACATTGAGGGGGGGGTACGAGCAGTACTTC. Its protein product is CSVSLTLRGGYEQYF.

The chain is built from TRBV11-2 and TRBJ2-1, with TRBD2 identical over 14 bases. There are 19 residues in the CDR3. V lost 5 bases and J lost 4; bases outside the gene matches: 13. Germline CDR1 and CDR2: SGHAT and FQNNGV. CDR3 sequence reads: CASSRTTGTSGSWYNEQFF. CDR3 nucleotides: TGTGCCAGCAGCCGTACCACCGGGACTAGCGGGAGTTGGTACAATGAGCAGTTCTTC.

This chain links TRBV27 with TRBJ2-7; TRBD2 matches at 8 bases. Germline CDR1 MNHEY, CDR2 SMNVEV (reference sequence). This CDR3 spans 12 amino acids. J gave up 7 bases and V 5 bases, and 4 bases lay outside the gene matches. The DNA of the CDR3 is TGTGCCAGCAGTCCAATAGCGGGGGAGCAGTACTTC. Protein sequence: CASSPIAGEQYF.

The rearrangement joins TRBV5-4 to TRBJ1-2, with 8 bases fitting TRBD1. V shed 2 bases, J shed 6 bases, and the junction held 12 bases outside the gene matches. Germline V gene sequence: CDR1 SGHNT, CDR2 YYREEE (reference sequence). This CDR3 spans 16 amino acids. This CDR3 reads CASSFKNTGGFHGYTF. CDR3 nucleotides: TGTGCCAGCAGCTTCAAAAATACAGGGGGATTTCATGGCTACACCTTC.

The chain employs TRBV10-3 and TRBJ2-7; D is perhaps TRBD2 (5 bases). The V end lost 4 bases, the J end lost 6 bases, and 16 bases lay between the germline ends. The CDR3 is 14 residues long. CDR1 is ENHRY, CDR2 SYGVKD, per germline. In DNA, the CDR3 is TGTGCCATCAGTGCACCGCGGTTGGCGGGCGAGCAGTACTTC. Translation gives CAISAPRLAGEQYF.

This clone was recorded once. The CDR3 sequence is CASSVAGILYTQYF. As DNA, the CDR3 is TGCGCCAGCAGTGTAGCGGGAATCTTATATACGCAGTATTTT. V usage is TRBV10-1 and J usage is TRBJ2-3; 8 bases match TRBD2. In germline, CDR1 is WNHNN, CDR2 SYGVQD (reference sequence). The CDR3 consists of 14 residues. J gave up 7 bases and V 4 bases, and 7 bases lay outside the gene matches.

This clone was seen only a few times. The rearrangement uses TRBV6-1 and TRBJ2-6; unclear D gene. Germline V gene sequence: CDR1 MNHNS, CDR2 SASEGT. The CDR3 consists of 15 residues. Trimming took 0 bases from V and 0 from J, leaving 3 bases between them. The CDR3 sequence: CASSEAYSGANVLTF. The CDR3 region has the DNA TGTGCCAGCAGTGAAGCATACTCTGGGGCCAACGTCCTGACTTTC.

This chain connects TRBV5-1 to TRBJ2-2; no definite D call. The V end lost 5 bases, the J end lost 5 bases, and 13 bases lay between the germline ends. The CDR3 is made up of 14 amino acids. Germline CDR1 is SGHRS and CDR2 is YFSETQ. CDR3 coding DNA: TGCGCCAGCAGGCTTGAGGCTTCAACCGGGGAGCTGTTTTTT. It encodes CASRLEASTGELFF. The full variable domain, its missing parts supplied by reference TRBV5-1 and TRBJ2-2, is KAGVTQTPRYLIKTRGQQVTLSCSPISGHRSVSWYQQTPGQGLQFLFEYFSETQRNKGNFPGRFSGRQFSNSRSEMNVSTLELGDSALYLCASRLEASTGELFFGEGSRLTVL.

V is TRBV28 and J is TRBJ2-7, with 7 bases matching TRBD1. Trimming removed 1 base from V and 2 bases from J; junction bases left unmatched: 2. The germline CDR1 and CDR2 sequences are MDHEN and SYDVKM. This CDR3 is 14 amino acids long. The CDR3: CASSLYRGTYEQYF. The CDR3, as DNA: TGTGCCAGCAGTTTATACAGGGGTACCTACGAGCAGTACTTC.

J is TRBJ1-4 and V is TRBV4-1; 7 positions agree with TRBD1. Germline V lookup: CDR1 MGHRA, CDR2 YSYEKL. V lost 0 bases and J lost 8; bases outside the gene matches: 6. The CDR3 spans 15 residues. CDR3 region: CASSQEPQGSEKLFF. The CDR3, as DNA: TGCGCCAGCAGCCAAGAACCACAGGGGAGCGAAAAACTGTTTTTT.

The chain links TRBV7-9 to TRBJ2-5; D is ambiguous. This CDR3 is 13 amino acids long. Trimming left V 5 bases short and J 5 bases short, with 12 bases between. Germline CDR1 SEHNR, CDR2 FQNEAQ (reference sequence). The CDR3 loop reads CASSRYGSETQYF. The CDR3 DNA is TGTGCCAGCAGCAGGTACGGGTCGGAGACCCAGTACTTC.

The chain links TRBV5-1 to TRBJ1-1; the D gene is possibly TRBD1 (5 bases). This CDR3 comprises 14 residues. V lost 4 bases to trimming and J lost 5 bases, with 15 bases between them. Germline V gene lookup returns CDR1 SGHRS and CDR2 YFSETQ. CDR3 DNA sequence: TGCGCCAGCAGCGAAGCCGGACGGGGGACTGAAGCTTTCTTT. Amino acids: CASSEAGRGTEAFF.

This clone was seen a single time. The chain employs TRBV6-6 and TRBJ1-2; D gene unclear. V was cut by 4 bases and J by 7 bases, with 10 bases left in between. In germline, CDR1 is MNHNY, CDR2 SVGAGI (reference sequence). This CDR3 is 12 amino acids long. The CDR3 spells CASSSYPGGYTF. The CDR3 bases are TGTGCCAGCAGTTCCTACCCCGGTGGCTACACCTTC.

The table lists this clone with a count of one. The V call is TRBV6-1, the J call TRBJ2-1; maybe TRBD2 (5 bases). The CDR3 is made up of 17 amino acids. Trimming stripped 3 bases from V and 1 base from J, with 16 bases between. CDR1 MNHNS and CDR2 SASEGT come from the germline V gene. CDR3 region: CASSDIYSGLSYNEQFF. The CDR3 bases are TGTGCCAGCAGTGATATCTACAGCGGACTGTCCTACAATGAGCAGTTCTTC.

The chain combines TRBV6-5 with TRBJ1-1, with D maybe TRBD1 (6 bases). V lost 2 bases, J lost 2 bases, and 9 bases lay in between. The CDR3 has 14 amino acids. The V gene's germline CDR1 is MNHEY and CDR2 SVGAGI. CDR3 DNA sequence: TGTGCCAGCAGTTACGGGGGCGTAAACACTGAAGCTTTCTTT. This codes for CASSYGGVNTEAFF.

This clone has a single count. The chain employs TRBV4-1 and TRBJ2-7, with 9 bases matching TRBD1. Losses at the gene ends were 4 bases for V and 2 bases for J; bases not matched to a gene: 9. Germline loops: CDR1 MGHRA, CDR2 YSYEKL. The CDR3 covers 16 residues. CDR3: CASSPSQGASAYEQYF. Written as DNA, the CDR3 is TGCGCCAGCAGCCCCTCACAGGGGGCGTCGGCCTACGAGCAGTACTTC.

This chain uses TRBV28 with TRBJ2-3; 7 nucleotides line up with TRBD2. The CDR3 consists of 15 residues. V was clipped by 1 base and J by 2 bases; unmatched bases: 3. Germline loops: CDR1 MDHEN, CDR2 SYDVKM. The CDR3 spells CASSLSLANTDTQYF. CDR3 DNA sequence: TGTGCCAGCAGTTTATCACTAGCGAACACAGATACGCAGTATTTT.

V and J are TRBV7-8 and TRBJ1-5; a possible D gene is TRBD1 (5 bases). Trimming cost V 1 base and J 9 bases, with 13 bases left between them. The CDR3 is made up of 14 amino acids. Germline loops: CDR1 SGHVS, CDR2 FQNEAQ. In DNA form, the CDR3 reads TGTGCCAGCAGCTTAGACGGACATTCGGGGCCCCAGCATTTT. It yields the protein CASSLDGHSGPQHF.

The CDR3 reads CASRQEGRGYNEQFF. The CDR3 region has the DNA TGTGCCAGTAGGCAGGAAGGGAGGGGCTACAATGAGCAGTTCTTC. V is TRBV19 and J is TRBJ2-1; 7 bases map to TRBD2. The J segment lost 3 bases and the V segment lost 6 bases, leaving 8 bases of the junction unmatched. The CDR3 sequence is 15 residues long. Germline-derived CDR1 and CDR2 are LNHDA and SQIVND (reference sequence).

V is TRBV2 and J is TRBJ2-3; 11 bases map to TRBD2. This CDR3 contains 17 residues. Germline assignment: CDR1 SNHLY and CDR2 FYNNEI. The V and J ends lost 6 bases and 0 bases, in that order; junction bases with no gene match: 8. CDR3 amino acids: CASRQTSGTASTDTQYF. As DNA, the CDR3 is TGTGCCAGCAGACAGACTAGCGGGACTGCTAGCACAGATACGCAGTATTTT.

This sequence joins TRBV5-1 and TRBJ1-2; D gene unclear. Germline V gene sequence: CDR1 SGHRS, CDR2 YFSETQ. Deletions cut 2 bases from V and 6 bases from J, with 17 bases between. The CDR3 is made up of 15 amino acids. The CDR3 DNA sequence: TGCGCCAGCAGCTTACTCTCGGGCGGGGAGAATGGCTACACCTTC. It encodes CASSLLSGGENGYTF.

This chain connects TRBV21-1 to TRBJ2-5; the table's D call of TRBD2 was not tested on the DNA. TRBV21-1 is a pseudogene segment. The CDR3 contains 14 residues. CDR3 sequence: CASSRGLAEETQYF. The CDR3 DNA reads TGTGCCAGCAGCAGGGGACTAGCGGAAGAGACCCAGTACTTC.

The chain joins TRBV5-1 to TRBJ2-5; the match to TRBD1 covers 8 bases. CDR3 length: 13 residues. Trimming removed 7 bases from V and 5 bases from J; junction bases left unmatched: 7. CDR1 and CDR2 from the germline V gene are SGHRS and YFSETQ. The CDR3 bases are TGCGCCAGCGGGACAGGTCGGGGCGAGACCCAGTACTTC. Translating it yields CASGTGRGETQYF.